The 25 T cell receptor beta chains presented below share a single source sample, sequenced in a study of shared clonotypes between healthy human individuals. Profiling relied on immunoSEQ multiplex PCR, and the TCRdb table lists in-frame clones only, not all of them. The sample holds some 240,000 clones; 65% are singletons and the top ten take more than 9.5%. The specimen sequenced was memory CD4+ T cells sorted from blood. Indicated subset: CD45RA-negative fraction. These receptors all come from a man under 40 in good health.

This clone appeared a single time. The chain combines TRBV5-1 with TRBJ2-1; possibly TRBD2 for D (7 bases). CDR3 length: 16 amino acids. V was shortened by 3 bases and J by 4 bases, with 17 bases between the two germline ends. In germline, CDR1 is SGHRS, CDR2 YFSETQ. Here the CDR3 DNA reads TGCGCCAGCAGCTCGGGCGCGGGGGCAGAATACAATGAGCAGTTCTTC. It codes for CASSSGAGAEYNEQFF.

The CDR3 DNA sequence: TGTGCTAGTGGTTTGGTAGGCGCGGGCGCGTACCAAGAGACCCAGTACTTC. This sequence encodes CASGLVGAGAYQETQYF. This sequence joins TRBV12-5 and TRBJ2-5, with D perhaps matching TRBD2 (5 bases). The V gene lost 0 bases and the J gene lost 0 bases, with 14 bases spanning the gap. The germline V gene encodes CDR1 LGHNT and CDR2 FRNRAP. This CDR3 spans 17 amino acids.

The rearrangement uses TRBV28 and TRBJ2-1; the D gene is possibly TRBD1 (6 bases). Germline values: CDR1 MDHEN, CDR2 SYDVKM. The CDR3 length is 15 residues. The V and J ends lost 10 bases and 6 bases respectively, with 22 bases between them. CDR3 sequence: CAITGWGVGGNEQFF. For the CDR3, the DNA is TGTGCCATCACAGGGTGGGGTGTCGGAGGCAATGAGCAGTTCTTC.

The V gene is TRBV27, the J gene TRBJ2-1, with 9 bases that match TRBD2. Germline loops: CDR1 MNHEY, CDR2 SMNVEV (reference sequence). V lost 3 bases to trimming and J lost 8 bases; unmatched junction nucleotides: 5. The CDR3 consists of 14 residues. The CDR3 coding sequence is TGTGCCAGCAGTTTCATTAGCGGGAGTTATGAGCAGTTCTTC. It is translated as CASSFISGSYEQFF.

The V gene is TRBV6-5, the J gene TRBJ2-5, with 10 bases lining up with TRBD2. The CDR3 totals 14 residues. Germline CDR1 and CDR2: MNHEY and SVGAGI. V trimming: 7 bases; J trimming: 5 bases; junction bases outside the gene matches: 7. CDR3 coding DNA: TGTGCCAGCACGTCAGCGGGAGGGAGGGAGACCCAGTACTTC. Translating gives CASTSAGGRETQYF.

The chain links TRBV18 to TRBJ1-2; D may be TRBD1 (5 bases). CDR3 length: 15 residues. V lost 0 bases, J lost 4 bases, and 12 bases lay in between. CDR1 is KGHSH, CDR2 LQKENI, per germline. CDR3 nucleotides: TGTGCCAGCTCACCACCAAGGCAGGGAGGCTATGGCTACACCTTC. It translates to CASSPPRQGGYGYTF.

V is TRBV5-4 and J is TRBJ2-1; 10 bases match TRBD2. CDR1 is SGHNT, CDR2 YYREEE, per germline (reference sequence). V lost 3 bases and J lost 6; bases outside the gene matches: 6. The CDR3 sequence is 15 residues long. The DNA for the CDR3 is TGTGCCAGCAGCTGGACTAGCGGCAAAGCCAATGAGCAGTTCTTC. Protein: CASSWTSGKANEQFF.

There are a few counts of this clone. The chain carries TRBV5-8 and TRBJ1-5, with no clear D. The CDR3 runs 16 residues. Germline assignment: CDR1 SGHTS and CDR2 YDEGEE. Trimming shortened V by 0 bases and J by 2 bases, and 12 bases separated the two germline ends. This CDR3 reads CASSLAEAPRNQPQHF. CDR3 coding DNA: TGTGCCAGCAGCTTGGCCGAGGCTCCGCGCAATCAGCCCCAGCATTTT.

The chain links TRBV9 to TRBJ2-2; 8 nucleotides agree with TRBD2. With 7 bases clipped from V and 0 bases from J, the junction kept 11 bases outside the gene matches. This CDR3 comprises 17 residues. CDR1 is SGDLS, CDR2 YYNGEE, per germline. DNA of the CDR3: TGTGCCAGCTGTTCCTTAGCGGGACGGACGAACACCGGGGAGCTGTTTTTT. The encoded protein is CASCSLAGRTNTGELFF. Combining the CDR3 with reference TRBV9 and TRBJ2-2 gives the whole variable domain DSGVTQTPKHLITATGQRVTLRCSPRSGDLSVYWYQQSLDQGLQFLIQYYNGEERAKGNILERFSAQQFPDLHSELNLSSLELGDSALYFCASCSLAGRTNTGELFFGEGSRLTVL.

The DNA for the CDR3 is TGCGCCAGCAGCCAGGGCGATCCTAGCACAGATACGCAGTATTTT. Residues: CASSQGDPSTDTQYF. The rearrangement links TRBV5-1 to TRBJ2-3; tentatively, D is TRBD1 (5 bases). Per germline, CDR1 SGHRS and CDR2 YFSETQ. The V end lost 4 bases, the J end lost 0 bases, and 12 bases lay between the germline ends. This CDR3 is built from 15 residues. The full variable domain, its missing parts supplied by reference TRBV5-1 and TRBJ2-3, is KAGVTQTPRYLIKTRGQQVTLSCSPISGHRSVSWYQQTPGQGLQFLFEYFSETQRNKGNFPGRFSGRQFSNSRSEMNVSTLELGDSALYLCASSQGDPSTDTQYFGPGTRLTVL.

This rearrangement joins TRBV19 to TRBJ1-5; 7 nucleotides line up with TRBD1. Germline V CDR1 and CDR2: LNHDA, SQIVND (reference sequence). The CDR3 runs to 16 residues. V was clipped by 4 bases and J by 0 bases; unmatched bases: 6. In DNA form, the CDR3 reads TGTGCCAGTAGTAGAACCGACAGGGCTAGCAATCAGCCCCAGCATTTT. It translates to CASSRTDRASNQPQHF.

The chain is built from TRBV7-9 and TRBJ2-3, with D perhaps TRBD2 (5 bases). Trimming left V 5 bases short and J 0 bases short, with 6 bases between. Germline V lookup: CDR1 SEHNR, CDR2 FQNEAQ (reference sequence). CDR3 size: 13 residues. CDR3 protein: CASSRTSTDTQYF. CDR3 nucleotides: TGTGCCAGCAGCCGGACTAGCACAGATACGCAGTATTTT.

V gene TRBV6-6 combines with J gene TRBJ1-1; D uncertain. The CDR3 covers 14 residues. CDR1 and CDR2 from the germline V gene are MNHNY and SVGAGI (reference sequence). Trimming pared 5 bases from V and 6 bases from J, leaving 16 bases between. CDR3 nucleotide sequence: TGTGCCAGCAGTCCCAGTTCAGGATCGGCTGAAGCTTTCTTT. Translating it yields CASSPSSGSAEAFF.

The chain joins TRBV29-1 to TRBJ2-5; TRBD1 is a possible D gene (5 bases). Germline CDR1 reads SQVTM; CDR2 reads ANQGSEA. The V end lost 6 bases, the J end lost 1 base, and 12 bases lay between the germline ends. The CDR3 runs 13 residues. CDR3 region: CSVEQASQETQYF. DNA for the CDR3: TGCAGCGTAGAACAGGCTAGCCAAGAGACCCAGTACTTC. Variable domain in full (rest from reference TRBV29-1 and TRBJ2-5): SAVISQKPSRDICQRGTSLTIQCQVDSQVTMMFWYRQQPGQSLTLIATANQGSEATYESGFVIDKFPISRPNLTFSTLTVSNMSPEDSSIYLCSVEQASQETQYFGPGTRLLVL.

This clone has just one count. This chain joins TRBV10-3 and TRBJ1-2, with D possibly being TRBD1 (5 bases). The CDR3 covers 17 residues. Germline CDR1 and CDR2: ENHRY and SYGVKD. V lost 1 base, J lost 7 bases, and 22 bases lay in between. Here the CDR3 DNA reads TGTGCCATCAGTGAGTTCAGGGTAGGGGAGGCAGAAGTTGGCTACACCTTC. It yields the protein CAISEFRVGEAEVGYTF.

In nucleotides, the CDR3 is TGTGCCAGCAGCTTATTGGCAGGCGCACTAGCGGGTACCAACGAGCAGTACTTC. Amino acid sequence: CASSLLAGALAGTNEQYF. This chain joins TRBV7-2 and TRBJ2-7, with TRBD2 matching over 9 bases. The germline gives CDR1 SGHTA, CDR2 FQGNSA. Trimming cost V 2 bases and J 5 bases; bases outside gene matches: 16. The CDR3 consists of 18 residues.

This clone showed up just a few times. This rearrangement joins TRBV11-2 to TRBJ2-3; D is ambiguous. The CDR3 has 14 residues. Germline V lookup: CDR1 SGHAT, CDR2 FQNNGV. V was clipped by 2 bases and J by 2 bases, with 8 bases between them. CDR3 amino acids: CASSLSPSTDTQYF. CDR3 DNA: TGTGCCAGCAGCTTATCGCCGTCCACAGATACGCAGTATTTT.

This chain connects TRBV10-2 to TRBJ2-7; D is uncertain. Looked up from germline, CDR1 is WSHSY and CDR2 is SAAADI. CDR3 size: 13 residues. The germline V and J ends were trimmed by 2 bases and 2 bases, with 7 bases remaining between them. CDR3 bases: TGCGCCAGCAGTGAGAGTACAACCTACGAGCAGTACTTC. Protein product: CASSESTTYEQYF.

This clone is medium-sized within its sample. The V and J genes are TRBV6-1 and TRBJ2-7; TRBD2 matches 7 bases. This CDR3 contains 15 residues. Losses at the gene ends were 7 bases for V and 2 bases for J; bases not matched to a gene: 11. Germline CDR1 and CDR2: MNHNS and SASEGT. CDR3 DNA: TGTGCCAGCACCCTGGGGGGGACGTCTACCTACGAGCAGTACTTC. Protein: CASTLGGTSTYEQYF.

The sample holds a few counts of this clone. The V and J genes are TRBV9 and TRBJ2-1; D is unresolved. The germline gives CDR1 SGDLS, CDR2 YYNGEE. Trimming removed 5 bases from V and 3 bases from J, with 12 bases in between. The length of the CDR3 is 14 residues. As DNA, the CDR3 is TGTGCCAGCAGTGACGGGTCTGGCTACAATGAGCAGTTCTTC. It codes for CASSDGSGYNEQFF.

CDR3 DNA sequence: TGTGCCAGTAGTCAATTGAGTGGGAGGGCCAGCGAGCAGTACTTC. This translates into CASSQLSGRASEQYF. The chain combines TRBV19 with TRBJ2-7, with 7 bases identical to TRBD2. This CDR3 contains 15 residues. V was pared by 5 bases and J by 6 bases, with 13 bases of the junction left unmatched. The germline V gene encodes CDR1 LNHDA and CDR2 SQIVND (reference sequence).

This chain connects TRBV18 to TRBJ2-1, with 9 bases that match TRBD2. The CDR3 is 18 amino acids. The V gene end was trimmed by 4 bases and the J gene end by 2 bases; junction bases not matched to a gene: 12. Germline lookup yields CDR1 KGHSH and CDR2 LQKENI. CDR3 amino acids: CASSQPGLAGGTYNEQFF. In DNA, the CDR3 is TGTGCCAGCTCACAGCCGGGACTAGCTGGGGGCACCTACAATGAGCAGTTCTTC.

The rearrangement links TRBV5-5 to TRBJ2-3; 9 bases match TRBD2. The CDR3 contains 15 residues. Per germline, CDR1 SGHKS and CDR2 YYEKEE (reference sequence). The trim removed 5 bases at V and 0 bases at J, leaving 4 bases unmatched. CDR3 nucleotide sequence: TGTGCCAGCAGTTTGACTAGCGGTAGCACAGATACGCAGTATTTT. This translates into CASSLTSGSTDTQYF. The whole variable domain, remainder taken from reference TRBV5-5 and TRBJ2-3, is DAGVTQSPTHLIKTRGQQVTLRCSPISGHKSVSWYQQVLGQGPQFIFQYYEKEERGRGNFPDRFSARQFPNYSSELNVNALLLGDSALYLCASSLTSGSTDTQYFGPGTRLTVL.

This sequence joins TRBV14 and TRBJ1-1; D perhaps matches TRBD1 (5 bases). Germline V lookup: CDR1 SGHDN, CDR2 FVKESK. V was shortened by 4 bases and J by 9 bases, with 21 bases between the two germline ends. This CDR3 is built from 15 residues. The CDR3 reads CASSPDRGVFGQAFF. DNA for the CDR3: TGTGCCAGCAGCCCAGACCGGGGGGTTTTTGGTCAAGCTTTCTTT.

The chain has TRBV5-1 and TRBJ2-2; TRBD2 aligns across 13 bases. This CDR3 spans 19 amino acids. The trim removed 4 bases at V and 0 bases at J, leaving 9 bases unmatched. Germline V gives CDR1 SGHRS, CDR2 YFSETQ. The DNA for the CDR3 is TGCGCCAGCAGCCCTGGACTAGCGGGAGTAAACGCGAACACCGGGGAGCTGTTTTTT. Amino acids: CASSPGLAGVNANTGELFF.